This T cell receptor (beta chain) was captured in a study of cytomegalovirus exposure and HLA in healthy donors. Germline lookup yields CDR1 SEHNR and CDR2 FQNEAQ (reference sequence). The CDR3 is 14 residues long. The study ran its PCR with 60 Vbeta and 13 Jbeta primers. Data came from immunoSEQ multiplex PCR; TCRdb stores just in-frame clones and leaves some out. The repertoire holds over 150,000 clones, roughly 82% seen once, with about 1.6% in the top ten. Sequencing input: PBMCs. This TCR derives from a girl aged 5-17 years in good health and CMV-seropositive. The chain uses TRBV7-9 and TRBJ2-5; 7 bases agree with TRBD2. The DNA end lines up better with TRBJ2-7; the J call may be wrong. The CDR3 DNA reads TGTGCCAGCAGCTTCGGCGGGAGCTCCTACGAGCAGTACTTC. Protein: CASSFGGSSYEQYF.